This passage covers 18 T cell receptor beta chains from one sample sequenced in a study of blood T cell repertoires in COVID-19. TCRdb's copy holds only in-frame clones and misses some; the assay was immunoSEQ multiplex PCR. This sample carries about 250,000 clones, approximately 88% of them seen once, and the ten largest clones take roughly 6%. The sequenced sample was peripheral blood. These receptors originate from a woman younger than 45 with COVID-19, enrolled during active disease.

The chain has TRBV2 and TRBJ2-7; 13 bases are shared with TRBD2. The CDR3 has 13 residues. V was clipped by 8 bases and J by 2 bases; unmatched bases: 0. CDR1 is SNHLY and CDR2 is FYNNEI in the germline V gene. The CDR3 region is CASGLAGAYEQYF. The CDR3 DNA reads TGTGCCAGCGGACTAGCGGGGGCCTACGAGCAGTACTTC.

CDR3 coding DNA: TGTGCCAGCAGTCTCCGTGAGGAGCAGTACGTC. The encoded protein is CASSLREEQYV. This rearrangement joins TRBV2 to TRBJ2-7, with no clear D. There are 11 residues in the CDR3. Looked up from germline, CDR1 is SNHLY and CDR2 is FYNNEI. V was shortened by 5 bases and J by 7 bases, with 9 bases between the two germline ends.

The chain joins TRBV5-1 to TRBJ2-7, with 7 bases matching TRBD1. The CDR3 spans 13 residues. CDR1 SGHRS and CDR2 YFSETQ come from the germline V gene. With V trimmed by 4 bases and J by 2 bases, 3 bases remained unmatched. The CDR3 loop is CASSRDSTYEQYV. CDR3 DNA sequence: TGCGCCAGCAGCCGGGACAGCACCTACGAGCAGTACGTC.

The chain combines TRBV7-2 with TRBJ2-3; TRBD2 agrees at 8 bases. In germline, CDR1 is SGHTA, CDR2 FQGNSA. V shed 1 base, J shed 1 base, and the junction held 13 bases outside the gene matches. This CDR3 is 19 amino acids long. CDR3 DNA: TGTGCCAGCAGCTTAGTTATTTTTAGCGGGGTGGGTGGCACAGATACGCAGTATTTT. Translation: CASSLVIFSGVGGTDTQYF. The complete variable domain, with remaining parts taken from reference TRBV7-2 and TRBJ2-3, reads GAGVSQSPSNKVTEKGKDVELRCDPISGHTALYWYRQSLGQGLEFLIYFQGNSAPDKSGLPSDRFSAERTGGSVSTLTIQRTQQEDSAVYLCASSLVIFSGVGGTDTQYFGPGTRLTVL.

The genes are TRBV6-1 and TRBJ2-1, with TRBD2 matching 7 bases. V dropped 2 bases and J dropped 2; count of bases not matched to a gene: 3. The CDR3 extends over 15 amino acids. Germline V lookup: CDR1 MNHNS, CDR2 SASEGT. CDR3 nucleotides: TGTGCCAGCAGTGAAAAAGGACTAGCCTACAATGAGCAGTTCTTC. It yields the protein CASSEKGLAYNEQFF.

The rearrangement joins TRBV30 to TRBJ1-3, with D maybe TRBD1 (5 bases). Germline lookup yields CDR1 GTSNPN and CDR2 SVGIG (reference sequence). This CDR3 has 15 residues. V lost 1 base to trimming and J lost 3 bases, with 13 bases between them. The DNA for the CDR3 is TGTGCCTGGAGTGGGGGCGTCTGGGGTGGAAACACCATATATTTT. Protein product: CAWSGGVWGGNTIYF.

CDR3 in amino acids: CSALSRRRDEQFF. CDR3 bases: TGCAGCGCCCTTTCGAGGCGCCGCGATGAGCAGTTCTTC. The V gene is TRBV29-1, the J gene TRBJ2-1; D is uncertain. There are 13 residues in the CDR3. CDR1 is SQVTM, CDR2 ANQGSEA, per germline. The V end was cut by 7 bases, the J end by 8 bases, with 18 bases between.

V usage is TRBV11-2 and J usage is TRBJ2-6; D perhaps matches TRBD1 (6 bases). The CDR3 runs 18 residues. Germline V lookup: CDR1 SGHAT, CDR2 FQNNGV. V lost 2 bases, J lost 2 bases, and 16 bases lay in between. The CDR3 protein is CASSLYFQGWAGANVLTF. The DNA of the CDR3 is TGTGCCAGCAGCTTATATTTCCAGGGGTGGGCTGGGGCCAACGTCCTGACTTTC.

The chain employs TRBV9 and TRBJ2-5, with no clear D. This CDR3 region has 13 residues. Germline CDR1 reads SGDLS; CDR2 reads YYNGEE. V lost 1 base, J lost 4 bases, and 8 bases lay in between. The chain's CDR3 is CASSVYGTETQYF. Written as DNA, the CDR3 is TGTGCCAGCAGCGTATATGGCACAGAGACCCAGTACTTC.

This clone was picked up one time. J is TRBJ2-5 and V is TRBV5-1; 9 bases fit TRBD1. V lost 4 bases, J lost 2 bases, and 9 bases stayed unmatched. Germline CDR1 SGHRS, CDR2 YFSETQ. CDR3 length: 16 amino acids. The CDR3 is CASSKGDRAQQETQYF. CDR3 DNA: TGCGCCAGCAGCAAGGGGGACAGGGCGCAGCAAGAGACCCAGTACTTC.

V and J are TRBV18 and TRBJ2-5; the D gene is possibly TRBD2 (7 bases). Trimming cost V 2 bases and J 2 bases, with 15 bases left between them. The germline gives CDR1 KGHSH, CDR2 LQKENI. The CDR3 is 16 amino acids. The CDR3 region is CASSPGGGGFQETQYF. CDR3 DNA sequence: TGTGCCAGCTCACCAGGTGGCGGGGGCTTTCAAGAGACCCAGTACTTC.

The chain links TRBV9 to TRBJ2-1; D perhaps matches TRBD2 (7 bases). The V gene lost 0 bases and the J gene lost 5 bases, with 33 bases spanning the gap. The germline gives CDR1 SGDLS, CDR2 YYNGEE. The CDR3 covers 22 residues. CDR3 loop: CASSVGRKGGSIGGSRNNEQFF. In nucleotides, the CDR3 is TGTGCCAGCAGCGTAGGGCGAAAGGGGGGGTCGATCGGCGGGAGTAGGAACAATGAGCAGTTCTTC.

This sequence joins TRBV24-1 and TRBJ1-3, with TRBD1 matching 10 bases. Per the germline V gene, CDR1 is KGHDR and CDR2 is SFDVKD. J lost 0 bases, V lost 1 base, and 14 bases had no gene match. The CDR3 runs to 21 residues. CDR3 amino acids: CATSDFQTGGPRHYSGNTIYF. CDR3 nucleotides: TGTGCCACCAGTGATTTTCAGACAGGGGGCCCTCGGCACTACTCTGGAAACACCATATATTTT.

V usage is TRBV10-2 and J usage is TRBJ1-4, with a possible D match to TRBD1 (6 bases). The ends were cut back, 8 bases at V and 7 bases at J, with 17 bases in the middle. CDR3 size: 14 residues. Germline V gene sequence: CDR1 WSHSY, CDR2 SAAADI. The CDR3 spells CASEDRGAGEKLFF. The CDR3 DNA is TGCGCCAGCGAGGACCGGGGGGCGGGTGAAAAACTGTTTTTT.

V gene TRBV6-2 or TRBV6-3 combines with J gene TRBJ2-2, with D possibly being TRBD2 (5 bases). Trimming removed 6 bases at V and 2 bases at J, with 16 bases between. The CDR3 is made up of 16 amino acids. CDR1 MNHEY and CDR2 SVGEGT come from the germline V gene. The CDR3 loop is CASSWTGLSNTGELFF. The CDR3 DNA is TGTGCCAGCAGCTGGACGGGATTGTCAAACACCGGGGAGCTGTTTTTT.

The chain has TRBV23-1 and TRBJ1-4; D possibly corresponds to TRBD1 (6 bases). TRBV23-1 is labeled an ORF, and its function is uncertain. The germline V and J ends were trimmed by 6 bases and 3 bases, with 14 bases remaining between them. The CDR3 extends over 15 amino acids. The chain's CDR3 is CASSRYRVANEKLFF. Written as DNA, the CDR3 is TGCGCCAGCAGCCGATACAGGGTGGCTAATGAAAAACTGTTTTTT.

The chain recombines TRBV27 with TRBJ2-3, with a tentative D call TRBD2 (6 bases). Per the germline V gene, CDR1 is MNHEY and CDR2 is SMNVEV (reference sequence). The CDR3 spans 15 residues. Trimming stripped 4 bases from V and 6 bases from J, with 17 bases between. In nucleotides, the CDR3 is TGTGCCAGCAGTTCCATAGCGGCGGCGTCTGATACGCAGTATTTT. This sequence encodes CASSSIAAASDTQYF.

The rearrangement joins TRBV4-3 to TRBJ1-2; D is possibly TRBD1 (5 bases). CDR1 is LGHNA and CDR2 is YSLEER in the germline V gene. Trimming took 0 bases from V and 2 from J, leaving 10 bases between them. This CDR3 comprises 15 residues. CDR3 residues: CASSQDPGENYGYTF. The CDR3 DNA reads TGCGCCAGCAGCCAAGATCCGGGGGAAAACTATGGCTACACCTTC.